Listed below are T cell receptor beta chains from one sample, sequenced in a study of blood T cell repertoires in COVID-19. Sequencing used immunoSEQ multiplex PCR; TCRdb keeps in-frame clones, though not all of them. The sample consists of 220,000 or so clones, about 83% of them appearing once. Sequenced input: PBMCs or T cells enriched from blood (not recorded which). Receptors originate from a woman between 40 and 55 years old who had recovered from COVID-19. The CDR3 runs from the conserved cysteine through the conserved F or W.

j_call cdr3_length v_call cdr3_aa
TRBJ2-1 15 TRBV18 CASPPHGRGDNEQFF
TRBJ2-1 15 TRBV5-1 CASSLGLAVYNEQFF
TRBJ2-1 14 TRBV28 CASLGSGSKDEQFF
TRBJ1-6 15 TRBV5-6 CASSLARTANSPLHF
TRBJ1-2 15 TRBV2 CASSDGQGFNYGYTF
TRBJ2-1 11 TRBV20-1 CSASGANEQFF
TRBJ1-1 13 TRBV28 CASRTSSDTEAFF
TRBJ1-1 13 TRBV11-2 CASSLDLDTEAFF
TRBJ1-2 16 TRBV4-1 CASSHLTGYSLNGYTF
TRBJ2-1 14 TRBV19 CASSIVAGPHEQFF
TRBJ1-2 15 TRBV5-6 CASSLGSVGGYGYTF
TRBJ2-1 17 TRBV10-2 CASRGLAGGVAYNEQFF
TRBJ2-5 13 TRBV24-1 CATSVRAGETQYF
TRBJ2-2 15 TRBV27 CASSIRRTGPGELFF
TRBJ2-7 14 TRBV11-2 CASSLDRVGNEQYF
TRBJ1-2 13 TRBV7-9 CASRPEGAIRYTF
TRBJ2-7 11 TRBV28 CASSLEREQYF
TRBJ1-1 14 TRBV19 CASIRGQTNTEAFF
TRBJ1-1 15 TRBV5-1 CASRLGQHMNTEAFF
TRBJ2-7 15 TRBV28 CASITGTSGMYEQYF
TRBJ1-1 16 TRBV5-1 CASSWGPDRERTEAFF
TRBJ2-1 15 TRBV3-1/TRBV3-2 CASSQRQISYNEQFF
TRBJ2-1 16 TRBV12-5 CASATPGASGYSEQFF
TRBJ2-1 15 TRBV7-9 CASRPTGPAINEQFF
TRBJ1-5 14 TRBV6-6 CASTPLGVGQPQHF
TRBJ2-3 17 TRBV19 CASSIARPSGSRDTQYF
TRBJ2-1 16 TRBV5-4 CASSLGGTSGTNEQFF
TRBJ1-1 13 TRBV19 CASSKQGDTEAFF
TRBJ1-4 15 TRBV9 CASSVGTGPDEKLFF
TRBJ2-7 15 TRBV7-8 CASSSPGGIGNEQYF
TRBJ1-1 16 TRBV25-1 CASSEYRSGRNTEAFF
TRBJ2-6 17 TRBV7-9 CASSSTQGGSGANVLTF
TRBJ2-2 16 TRBV19 CASSLIGQGVSGELFF
TRBJ2-2 12 TRBV29-1 CSVEAGPGELFF
TRBJ1-2 14 TRBV3-1/TRBV3-2 CASSPRDREDGYTF
TRBJ2-4 16 TRBV28 CASSLVGQGPKNIQYF
TRBJ1-3 15 TRBV7-9 CASSLLEDRANTIYF
TRBJ1-1 14 TRBV25-1 CASSERGRWTEAFF
TRBJ1-1 12 TRBV5-6 CASSLVFTEAFF
TRBJ2-3 14 TRBV5-1 CASSFTASADTQYF
TRBJ1-3 15 TRBV6-5 CASSYSTGRGNTIYF
TRBJ2-5 15 TRBV11-3 CASSRDRGLQETQYF
TRBJ1-6 14 TRBV7-9 CASSLIAQSGPLHF
TRBJ1-2 15 TRBV15 CATSPSGRAIYGYTF